The next 24 T cell receptor beta chains were all read from a single sample in a study of Ad26.COV2.S vaccination and SARS-CoV-2 variants. Sequencing used immunoSEQ multiplex PCR; TCRdb keeps in-frame clones, though not all of them. The sample shows 300,000 to 350,000 clones, 90% of them seen only once. Treatment specified: about 20 received Ad26.COV2.S at low or high dose, single or two shots; about 5 received placebo; per-sample allocation not given. The samples were gathered on day 63 after the first injection of vaccine or placebo. The source was peripheral blood, collected in a trial of Ad26.COV2.S vaccine versus placebo. Receptor source: a person between 18 and 65 years old who received the Ad26.COV2.S COVID-19 vaccine or a placebo.

V usage is TRBV10-1 and J usage is TRBJ2-1; D is possibly TRBD2 (7 bases). This CDR3 is built from 16 residues. CDR1 and CDR2 from the germline V gene are WNHNN and SYGVQD (reference sequence). V lost 0 bases, J lost 8 bases, and 17 bases lay in between. This chain's CDR3 is CASSESTWGGLYEQFF. The CDR3, as DNA: TGCGCCAGCAGTGAGTCTACGTGGGGGGGCCTTTATGAGCAGTTCTTC.

The chain is built from TRBV4-1 and TRBJ2-4; D may be TRBD2 (6 bases). CDR1 and CDR2 (germline): MGHRA, YSYEKL. The CDR3 has 16 amino acids. The ends were cut back, 5 bases at V and 2 bases at J, with 16 bases in the middle. The CDR3 spells CASSGRLASTKNIQYF. Here the CDR3 DNA reads TGCGCCAGCAGCGGGCGGCTAGCGTCGACCAAAAACATTCAGTACTTC.

The rearrangement joins TRBV5-5 to TRBJ1-4; possible D gene TRBD1, 5 bases. The V gene lost 2 bases and the J gene lost 8 bases, with 7 bases spanning the gap. Germline V gene lookup returns CDR1 SGHKS and CDR2 YYEKEE (reference sequence). CDR3 size: 12 residues. CDR3 loop: CASSFEGEKLFF. The CDR3 coding sequence is TGTGCCAGCAGCTTTGAGGGGGAAAAACTGTTTTTT.

The genes are TRBV28 and TRBJ1-1; 7 positions match TRBD1. CDR1 and CDR2 from the germline V gene are MDHEN and SYDVKM. Trimming took 8 bases from V and 1 from J; bases not matched to a gene: 13. The CDR3 consists of 16 residues. CDR3 DNA sequence: TGTGCCAGCGGGCAGGCAACACAGGGGAGGAACACTGAAGCTTTCTTT. It yields the protein CASGQATQGRNTEAFF.

The chain employs TRBV7-3 and TRBJ2-2; TRBD2 aligns across 14 bases. There are 18 residues in the CDR3. Germline assignment: CDR1 SGHTA and CDR2 FQGTGA. The J segment lost 6 bases and the V segment lost 4 bases, leaving 10 bases of the junction unmatched. CDR3 nucleotide sequence: TGTGCCAGCAGCTCCCCGCCGGGACTAGCGGGAGCCCCCGGGGAGCTGTTTTTT. It translates to CASSSPPGLAGAPGELFF.

This chain links TRBV10-2 with TRBJ2-3; TRBD2 agrees at 7 bases. Germline CDR1 WSHSY, CDR2 SAAADI. CDR3 size: 15 residues. V trimming: 6 bases; J trimming: 2 bases; junction bases outside the gene matches: 8. CDR3 bases: TGCGCCAGCAGCCCCGGGGGGACCTACACAGATACGCAGTATTTT. Its translation: CASSPGGTYTDTQYF.

This clone occurred once. The V gene is TRBV4-3, the J gene TRBJ2-3; TRBD2 matches 7 bases. The CDR3 is made up of 14 amino acids. The germline V gene has CDR1 LGHNA and CDR2 YSLEER. Germline trimming cut 3 bases from V and 5 bases from J; bases unmatched to any gene: 5. This CDR3 reads CASSHGLVIDTQYF. CDR3 nucleotides: TGCGCCAGCAGCCACGGACTAGTAATAGATACGCAGTATTTT.

The chain joins TRBV30 to TRBJ2-1, with D maybe TRBD1 (6 bases). CDR3 length: 13 amino acids. V lost 0 bases and J 10 bases, leaving 13 bases between the germline ends. CDR1 and CDR2 (germline): GTSNPN, SVGIG (reference sequence). This CDR3 reads CAWSVLTGWEQFF. In nucleotides, the CDR3 is TGTGCCTGGAGTGTACTGACAGGTTGGGAGCAGTTCTTC.

J is TRBJ2-1 and V is TRBV12-3 or TRBV12-4, with D unclear. The CDR3 loop spans 13 amino acids. V lost 5 bases and J 15 bases, leaving 20 bases between the germline ends. The CDR3 spells CASSPPTLLDTFF. DNA for the CDR3: TGTGCCAGCAGTCCTCCGACCCTATTAGATACGTTCTTC.

V usage is TRBV5-5 and J usage is TRBJ1-1, with D maybe TRBD1 (5 bases). Germline lookup yields CDR1 SGHKS and CDR2 YYEKEE (reference sequence). With 1 base removed from V and 0 bases from J, the gap between germline ends came to 10 bases. The CDR3 has 15 amino acids. The CDR3 reads CASSLFQGMNTEAFF. The CDR3 region has the DNA TGTGCCAGCAGCTTGTTCCAGGGAATGAACACTGAAGCTTTCTTT.

The chain joins TRBV11-2 to TRBJ1-2; D unresolved. V gave up 4 bases and J gave up 8 bases, with 20 bases separating them. In germline, CDR1 is SGHAT, CDR2 FQNNGV. This CDR3 is built from 15 residues. This CDR3 reads CASSSLREEVRGYTF. The CDR3 nucleotides read TGTGCCAGCAGCTCGTTAAGGGAGGAGGTCAGAGGCTACACCTTC.

The rearrangement joins TRBV29-1 to TRBJ2-7; D remains unclear. Germline V gene lookup returns CDR1 SQVTM and CDR2 ANQGSEA. The CDR3 length is 13 residues. The V end was cut by 6 bases, the J end by 4 bases, with 16 bases between. The CDR3: CSVSGMTIYEQYF. CDR3 DNA: TGCAGCGTCAGTGGAATGACGATATACGAGCAGTACTTC.

The chain is built from TRBV4-1 and TRBJ2-2; D assignment may be TRBD1 or TRBD2 (5 bases each). Germline values: CDR1 MGHRA, CDR2 YSYEKL. The CDR3 extends over 15 amino acids. V lost 3 bases and J lost 7, with 15 bases in between. CDR3 coding DNA: TGCGCCAGCAGCCAGGCCGGGACCTCGAACGGGGAGCTGTTTTTT. Residues: CASSQAGTSNGELFF.

This clone occurred once. The rearrangement joins TRBV19 to TRBJ2-5, with D possibly matching TRBD1 (6 bases). This CDR3 is 16 amino acids long. Trimming took 3 bases from V and 4 from J, leaving 18 bases between them. CDR1 LNHDA and CDR2 SQIVND come from the germline V gene (reference sequence). This CDR3 is CASSMAATGYTETQYF. CDR3 nucleotides: TGTGCCAGTAGTATGGCAGCCACAGGGTATACAGAGACCCAGTACTTC.

The CDR3 nucleotides are TGTGCCACCAGTGGCGGTGGACACGGGAGGGCCATAAATGAGCAGTTCTTC. Protein: CATSGGGHGRAINEQFF. The chain carries TRBV24-1 and TRBJ2-1; 8 bases fit TRBD2. This CDR3 contains 17 residues. Per germline, CDR1 KGHDR and CDR2 SFDVKD. Trimming took 5 bases from V and 7 from J; bases not matched to a gene: 15.

The chain couples TRBV6-2 or TRBV6-3 to TRBJ1-2, with D perhaps matching TRBD1 (5 bases). CDR3 size: 13 residues. With 7 bases removed from V and 0 bases from J, the gap between germline ends came to 9 bases. The germline gives CDR1 MNHEY, CDR2 SVGEGT. CDR3 amino acids: CASNPTANYGYTF. DNA of the CDR3: TGTGCCAGCAACCCGACAGCTAACTATGGCTACACCTTC.

The genes are TRBV4-1 and TRBJ1-1; the D is unclear. CDR1 is MGHRA and CDR2 is YSYEKL in the germline V gene. This CDR3 region has 13 residues. V gave up 4 bases and J gave up 7 bases, with 13 bases separating them. CDR3 DNA sequence: TGCGCCAGCAGCCCCACCCCAGGCGGTGAAGCTTTCTTT. Its translation is CASSPTPGGEAFF.

V gene TRBV5-1 combines with J gene TRBJ2-1; D is ambiguous. The CDR3 is 13 residues long. Germline loops: CDR1 SGHRS, CDR2 YFSETQ. With 0 bases removed from V and 7 bases from J, the gap between germline ends came to 8 bases. This CDR3 reads CASSLDPSNEQFF. The CDR3 coding sequence is TGCGCCAGCAGCTTGGACCCCTCGAATGAGCAGTTCTTC.

V usage is TRBV7-8 and J usage is TRBJ2-1; 11 nucleotides line up with TRBD2. This CDR3 is built from 15 residues. V was pared by 8 bases and J by 9 bases, with 12 bases of the junction left unmatched. Germline V gene lookup returns CDR1 SGHVS and CDR2 FQNEAQ. The CDR3 DNA sequence: TGTGCCAGCTCCAGTGGGACTAGCGGAGGCAGTGAGCAGTTCTTC. Protein sequence: CASSSGTSGGSEQFF.

The table lists this clone with a count of one. The chain combines TRBV5-1 with TRBJ2-5; D uncertain. The CDR3 contains 12 residues. Trimming cost V 2 bases and J 5 bases, with 7 bases left between them. CDR1 is SGHRS and CDR2 is YFSETQ in the germline V gene. DNA for the CDR3: TGCGCCAGCAGCTTTCCCCGGGAGACCCAGTACTTC. It specifies CASSFPRETQYF.

The chain carries TRBV6-5 and TRBJ1-2; D is uncertain. The germline V gene has CDR1 MNHEY and CDR2 SVGAGI. Trimming left V 6 bases short and J 2 bases short, with 7 bases between. The CDR3 runs 12 residues. The CDR3: CASRALNYGYTF. The CDR3 region has the DNA TGTGCCAGCAGGGCCCTCAACTATGGCTACACCTTC.

The chain is built from TRBV6-9 and TRBJ1-2; the D is unclear. The CDR3 loop spans 14 amino acids. The V gene lost 8 bases and the J gene lost 6 bases, with 19 bases spanning the gap. CDR1 and CDR2 from the germline V gene are MNHGY and SVAAGI. CDR3 amino acids: CASGKVHYPDGYTF. CDR3 nucleotides: TGTGCCAGCGGCAAGGTCCATTACCCAGATGGCTACACCTTC.

This clone was counted a single time. The chain employs TRBV30 and TRBJ1-5; D remains ambiguous. Per germline, CDR1 GTSNPN and CDR2 SVGIG (reference sequence). V lost 1 base, J lost 2 bases, and 6 bases lay in between. The CDR3 loop spans 13 amino acids. The CDR3 nucleotides read TGTGCCTGGAGTGCTAACGGCAATCAGCCCCAGCATTTT. This encodes CAWSANGNQPQHF.

This CDR3 is CASSSLSAVVGEQYF. The CDR3 bases are TGTGCCAGCAGCTCCCTGAGCGCGGTCGTGGGCGAGCAGTACTTC. The chain employs TRBV7-2 and TRBJ2-7, with unresolved D. Trimming took 4 bases from V and 6 from J, leaving 19 bases between them. CDR1 and CDR2 (germline): SGHTA, FQGNSA. The CDR3 extends over 15 amino acids.